This TCR beta chain was recovered during a study of long-term antiretroviral therapy in people with HIV. Study summary: Samples from the earliest time points predate the 2015 immediate-ART recommendation by about a decade.

United States facilities provided treatment to all participants with HIV. At survey level, the immunoSEQ assay was run in its v3.0 version. TCRdb keeps only in-frame clones here, not all; method: immunoSEQ multiplex PCR. This table has more than 20,000 clones, around 80% appearing once. This sequence was found in a woman aged 40 to 55 with HIV. The material sequenced was unsorted PBMCs, taken 1.2 years after starting antiretroviral therapy.

This CDR3 is CATSRGGLLGDEQYF. The CDR3 DNA is TGTGCCACCAGCAGAGGAGGACTGCTCGGCGACGAGCAGTACTTC. The V gene is TRBV15, the J gene TRBJ2-7, with D possibly TRBD2 on 5 matching bases. Germline V gene sequence: CDR1 LNHNV, CDR2 YYDKDF (reference sequence). V shed 1 base and J shed 5 bases, with 15 bases lying between them. The CDR3 runs 15 residues. Using reference TRBV15 and TRBJ2-7 for the parts outside the CDR3, the full variable domain is DAMVIQNPRYQVTQFGKPVTLSCSQTLNHNVMYWYQQKSSQAPKLLFHYYDKDFNNEADTPDNFQSRRPNTSFCFLDIRSPGLGDTAMYLCATSRGGLLGDEQYFGPGTRLTVT.